This T cell receptor beta chain was observed in a study of cytomegalovirus exposure and HLA in healthy donors. In the PCR, 60 Vbeta and 13 Jbeta primers were used. Clones were read by immunoSEQ multiplex PCR, and TCRdb kept only the in-frame ones, dropping some. This sample has some 150,000 clones, with 75% to 85% found just once. Study-wide points: A previous analysis found most TCR beta V segments productive roughly 87% or roughly 30% of the time. V- and J-gene trimming of TCR beta was linked (in a later analysis) to a missense DCLRE1C variant.

As regards this clone: Antigen specificity is unknown.

This CDR3 region has 17 residues. The chain has TRBV21-1 and TRBJ2-7; the table assigns TRBD2, which was not confirmed against the DNA. TRBV21-1 is a documented pseudogene. Input material: PBMCs. This clonotype originated in a man aged 45-60 years in good health and CMV-seronegative. This CDR3 reads CASSKQAGGGRIYEQYF. The CDR3 DNA reads TGTGCCAGCAGCAAGCAGGCGGGCGGGGGCAGAATCTACGAGCAGTACTTC.